This T cell receptor (beta chain) comes out of a study of blood T cell repertoires in COVID-19. CDR3 length equals 14 residues. Germline lookup yields CDR1 MNHEY and CDR2 SVGAGI. The V segment lost 4 bases and the J segment 9 bases; nucleotides outside the gene matches: 4. The assay was immunoSEQ multiplex PCR, and TCRdb's table has in-frame clones only and misses some. This table has about 430,000 clones, 80% to 90% appearing once. Sequences were obtained from PBMCs or T cells enriched from blood (not recorded which). The rearrangement joins TRBV6-5 to TRBJ2-1; TRBD2 matches 12 bases. This receptor was identified in a man aged 25 to 40 who had recovered from COVID-19. CDR3 loop: CASSSLGLAGEQFF. CDR3 coding DNA: TGTGCCAGCAGTTCGCTGGGACTAGCGGGTGAGCAGTTCTTC.